The T cell receptor beta chain under discussion was sequenced for a study of PD-1 blockade in classical Hodgkin lymphoma. Study observations and caveats: Newly diagnosed patients had diversity similar to the baseline diversity of complete responders. CD8+ TCR diversity did not rise significantly by C4D1, unlike CD4+.

Notes on this clone: Antigen: not known.

V shed 7 bases and J 3 bases; nucleotides not matched to a gene: 6. Germline values: CDR1 MGHDK, CDR2 SYGVNS. The length of the CDR3 is 14 residues. Relapse was seen in all patients after autologous stem cell transplantation, and brentuximab vedotin exposure was variable. Responses achieved at best were complete response, partial response or progressive disease. Profiled with immunoSEQ multiplex PCR; TCRdb holds only in-frame clones, not every one. The sample contains tens of thousands of clones, roughly nine tenths of which appear only once. The TCR comes from a human donor with classical Hodgkin lymphoma. This specimen consisted of peripheral blood mononuclear cells (PBMCs), obtained before the second cycle of nivolumab. The genes are TRBV25-1 and TRBJ2-3; 8 nucleotides align to TRBD2. The CDR3 DNA follows: TGTGCCAGCACCCGGGGGGGTTTTACAGATACGCAGTATTTT. Translating gives CASTRGGFTDTQYF.